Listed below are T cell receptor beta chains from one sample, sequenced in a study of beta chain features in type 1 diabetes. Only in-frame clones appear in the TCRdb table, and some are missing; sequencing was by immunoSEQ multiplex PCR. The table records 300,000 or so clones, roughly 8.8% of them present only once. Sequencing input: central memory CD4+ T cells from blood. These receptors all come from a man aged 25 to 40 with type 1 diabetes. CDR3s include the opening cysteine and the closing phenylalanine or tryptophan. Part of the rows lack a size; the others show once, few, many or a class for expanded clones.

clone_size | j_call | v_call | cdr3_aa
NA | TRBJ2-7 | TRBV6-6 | CASSYSGPYEQYF
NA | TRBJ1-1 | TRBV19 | CASSNVGTNTEAFF
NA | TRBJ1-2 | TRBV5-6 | CASSLAGQMDGYTF
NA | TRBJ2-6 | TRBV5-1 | CASKGLAGTHVLTF
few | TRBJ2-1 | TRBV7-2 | CASSLWRGGNEQFF
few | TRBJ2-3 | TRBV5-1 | CASSLADRVGTDTQYF
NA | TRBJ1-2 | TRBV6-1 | CASRENRVWGYTF
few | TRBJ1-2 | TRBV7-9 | CASSLQGSYGYTF
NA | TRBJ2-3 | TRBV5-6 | CASSPAGGATQYF
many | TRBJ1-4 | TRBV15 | CATTRDRGQEKLFF
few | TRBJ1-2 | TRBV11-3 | CASSGQMNYGYTF
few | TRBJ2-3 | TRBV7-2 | CASSRGLVTDTQYF
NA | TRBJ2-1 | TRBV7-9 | CASSLANTGNNEQFF
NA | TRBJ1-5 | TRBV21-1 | CASSKGQGECSNQPQHF
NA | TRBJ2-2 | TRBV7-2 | CASSTQQGSFTGELFF
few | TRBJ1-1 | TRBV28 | CASSVTGSTEAFF
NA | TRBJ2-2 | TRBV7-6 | CASSLTGSLTGELFF
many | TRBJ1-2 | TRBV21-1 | CASSADPRGGYGYTF
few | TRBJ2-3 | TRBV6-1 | CASSENGFTDTQYF
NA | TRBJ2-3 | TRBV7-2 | CASSPYSDTQYF
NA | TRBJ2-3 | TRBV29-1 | CSVADDTQYF
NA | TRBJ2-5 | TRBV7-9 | CASSPLREPQETQYF
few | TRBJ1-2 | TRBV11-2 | CASSKGPNYGYTF
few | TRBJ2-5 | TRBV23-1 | CASSHPRQVRETQYF
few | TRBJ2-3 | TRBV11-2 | CASSTGQSTDTQYF
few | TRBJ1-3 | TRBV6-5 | CASSTGVSGNTIYF
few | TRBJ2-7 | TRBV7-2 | CASSFRTSDYEQYF
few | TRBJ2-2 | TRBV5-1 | CASSLAAAGGSTGELFF
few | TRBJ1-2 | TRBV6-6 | CASSLGGRSYGYTF
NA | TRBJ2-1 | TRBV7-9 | CASSLGGTRLDEQFF
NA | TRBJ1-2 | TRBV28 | CASSQGGYGRSYGYTF
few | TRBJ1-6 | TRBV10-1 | CASSEGQGNSPLHF
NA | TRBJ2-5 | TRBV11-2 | CASSFEWETQYF
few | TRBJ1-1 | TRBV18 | CASSPGQAGTEAFF
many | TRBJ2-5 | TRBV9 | CASSVGGSPGQETQYF